These 11 T cell receptor beta chains were sequenced from one sample in a study of human T cells and chemical hapten exposure. MiXCR was run by TCRdb on the RACE reads, yielding one entry per CDR3 protein. This sample has approximately 95,000 distinct CDR3 sequences; 9.5% to 12% occur once, and the top ten carry 2.5% to 3.5%. Indicated time point: patch test 2, 6 weeks after DPC sensitization. Treatment in this sample: therapeutic diphenylcyclopropenone sensitization with weekly scalp DPC. Material: whole blood, obtained in connection with sensitization to the hapten diphenylcyclopropenone (DPC). These receptors were taken from a woman aged 40-49 years with alopecia areata. Some clones in this sample may be carry-over from other donors' samples.

This clonotype occurred many times. The chain is built from TRBV2 and TRBJ2-1; TRBD2 might be the D (6 bases). V lost 5 bases and J 6 bases, leaving 11 bases between the germline ends. Germline V CDR1 and CDR2: SNHLY, FYNNEI. This CDR3 has 13 residues. CDR3 coding DNA: TGTGCCAGCAGTAGGGGACTCCCCAATGAGCAGTTCTTC. Its translation: CASSRGLPNEQFF. The full variable domain, completed using reference TRBV2 and TRBJ2-1, is EPEVTQTPSHQVTQMGQEVILRCVPISNHLYFYWYRQILGQKVEFLVSFYNNEISEKSEIFDDQFSVERPDGSNFTLKIRSTKLEDSAMYFCASSRGLPNEQFFGPGTRLTVL.

The rearrangement joins TRBV30 to TRBJ1-4; D is uncertain. Trimming cost V 2 bases and J 0 bases, with 13 bases left between them. This CDR3 region has 16 residues. Germline V CDR1 and CDR2: GTSNPN, SVGIG (reference sequence). The CDR3 nucleotides are TGTGCCTGGAGTAAAGGATCTGGAACAACTAATGAAAAACTGTTTTTT. Its protein product is CAWSKGSGTTNEKLFF. Combining the CDR3 with reference TRBV30 and TRBJ1-4 gives the whole variable domain SQTIHQWPATLVQPVGSPLSLECTVEGTSNPNLYWYRQAAGRGLQLLFYSVGIGQISSEVPQNLSASRPQDRQFILSSKKLLLSDSGFYLCAWSKGSGTTNEKLFFGSGTQLSVL.

Of note for this clonotype: It may be a read error: a sequence one base away is much more abundant. This rearrangement joins TRBV7-2 to TRBJ1-6; D is perhaps TRBD1 (6 bases). This CDR3 comprises 17 residues. Germline lookup yields CDR1 SGHTA and CDR2 FQGNSA. CDR3: CASSQVGGETPNPPLHF. Written as DNA, the CDR3 is TGTGCCAGCAGCCAGGTTGGGGGCGAGACCCCTAATCCACCCCTCCACTTT.

This clonotype was counted between two and nine times. The chain is built from TRBV7-2 and TRBJ2-3, with TRBD2 matching 8 bases. CDR3 length: 16 amino acids. Germline trimming cut 1 base from V and 3 bases from J; bases unmatched to any gene: 6. CDR1 SGHTA and CDR2 FQGNSA come from the germline V gene. The CDR3 protein is CASSLDVSGKTDTQYF. Written as DNA, the CDR3 is TGTGCCAGCAGCTTAGATGTTAGCGGGAAGACAGATACGCAGTATTTT.

This clonotype was detected ten times or more. The chain uses TRBV30 and TRBJ1-1; 8 nucleotides agree with TRBD1. The CDR3 length is 15 residues. With V trimmed by 3 bases and J by 3 bases, 9 bases remained unmatched. Germline values: CDR1 GTSNPN, CDR2 SVGIG (reference sequence). In DNA, the CDR3 is TGTGCCTGGAGCGCTAAGGACAGGGCGGACACTGAAGCTTTCTTT. Translation: CAWSAKDRADTEAFF.

This clonotype was observed a few times. V is TRBV20-1 and J is TRBJ2-4; 12 bases map to TRBD2. The trim removed 4 bases at V and 7 bases at J, leaving 11 bases unmatched. Germline lookup yields CDR1 DFQATT and CDR2 SNEGSKA (reference sequence). The CDR3 sequence is 16 residues long. This CDR3 is CSAKFYLAGGRNIQYF. CDR3 nucleotides: TGCAGTGCTAAATTTTACCTAGCGGGGGGGCGGAACATTCAGTACTTC.

The chain couples TRBV12-3 or TRBV12-4 to TRBJ2-1; TRBD2 matches at 8 bases. V trimming: 7 bases; J trimming: 6 bases; junction bases outside the gene matches: 8. The CDR3 loop spans 14 amino acids. The CDR3 spells CASTGTSSTNEQFF. For the CDR3, the DNA is TGTGCCAGCACGGGGACTAGTAGCACCAATGAGCAGTTCTTC.

The table lists this clonotype with many counts. This chain joins TRBV12-3 or TRBV12-4 and TRBJ2-5, with a weak D call TRBD1 (6 bases). CDR3 length: 15 amino acids. With 4 bases removed from V and 2 bases from J, the gap between germline ends came to 14 bases. The CDR3 region is CASSSLWGRQETQYF. CDR3 DNA: TGTGCCAGCAGTTCCCTGTGGGGGCGGCAAGAGACCCAGTACTTC.

There are many counts of this clonotype. This chain uses TRBV27 with TRBJ1-5; tentative D call: TRBD1 (5 bases). The CDR3 contains 14 residues. Germline V lookup: CDR1 MNHEY, CDR2 SMNVEV (reference sequence). The germline V and J ends were trimmed by 1 base and 2 bases, with 6 bases remaining between them. This CDR3 is CASSLWGGNQPQHF. CDR3 sequence (DNA): TGTGCCAGCAGTTTATGGGGGGGCAATCAGCCCCAGCATTTT.

This clonotype was picked up many times. The gene calls are TRBV28 and TRBJ1-1; D unresolved. V dropped 3 bases and J dropped 5 bases, with 7 bases sitting between them. The CDR3 contains 12 residues. CDR1 and CDR2 (germline): MDHEN, SYDVKM. The CDR3 reads CASSLKWTEAFF. The CDR3 region has the DNA TGTGCCAGCAGTTTGAAGTGGACTGAAGCTTTCTTT.

This chain links TRBV18 with TRBJ2-1, with a possible D match to TRBD2 (7 bases). The V and J ends lost 3 bases and 9 bases respectively, with 21 bases between them. Germline CDR1 is KGHSH and CDR2 is LQKENI. CDR3 size: 16 residues. The DNA for the CDR3 is TGTGCCAGCTCACCCGATATGGCGGGGGCCTCCAGTGAGCAGTTCTTC. It yields the protein CASSPDMAGASSEQFF.